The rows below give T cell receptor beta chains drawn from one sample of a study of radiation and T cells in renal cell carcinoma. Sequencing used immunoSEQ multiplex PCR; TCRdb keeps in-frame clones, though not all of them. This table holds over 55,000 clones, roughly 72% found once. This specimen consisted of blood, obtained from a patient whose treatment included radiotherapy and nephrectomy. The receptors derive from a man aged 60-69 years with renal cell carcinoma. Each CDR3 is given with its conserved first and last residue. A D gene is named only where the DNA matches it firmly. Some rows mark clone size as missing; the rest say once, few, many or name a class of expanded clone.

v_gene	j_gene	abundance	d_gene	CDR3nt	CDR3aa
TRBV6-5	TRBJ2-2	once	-	TGTGCCTCCCTGGGGGGTGACACCGGGGAGCTGTTTTTT	CASLGGDTGELFF
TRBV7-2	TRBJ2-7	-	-	TGTGCCAGCAGCCACCCCGGCAGGGCTGAGCAGTACTTC	CASSHPGRAEQYF
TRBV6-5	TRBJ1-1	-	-	TGTGCCAGCAGCGGGGTGGCAGGCAACACTGAAGCTTTCTTT	CASSGVAGNTEAFF
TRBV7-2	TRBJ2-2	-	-	TGTGCCAGCAGCCTGGGGTACTACACCGGGGAGCTGTTTTTT	CASSLGYYTGELFF
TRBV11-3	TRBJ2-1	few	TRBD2	TGTGCCAGCAGCACGGAGACTAGCGGGAGGTTCGATGAGCAGTTCTTC	CASSTETSGRFDEQFF
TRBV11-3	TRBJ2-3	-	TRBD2	TGTGCCAGCAGCCGTTTAGCGGGACGGAGCACAGATACGCAGTATTTT	CASSRLAGRSTDTQYF
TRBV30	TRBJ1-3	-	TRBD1	TGTGCCTGGAGGCCTACAGGGGCCGGAAACACCATATATTTT	CAWRPTGAGNTIYF
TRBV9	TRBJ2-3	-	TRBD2	TGTGCCAGCAGCGTAGAGGCTAGCGGGGGCCTTGCAGATACGCAGTATTTT	CASSVEASGGLADTQYF
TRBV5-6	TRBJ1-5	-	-	TGTGCCAGCAGCTTTTACAGTAGTAGCAATCAGCCCCAGCATTTT	CASSFYSSSNQPQHF
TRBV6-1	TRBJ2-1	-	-	TGTGCCATAGACTGGTCATTGGTGAGCAATGAGCAGTTCTTC	CAIDWSLVSNEQFF
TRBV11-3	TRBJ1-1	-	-	TGTGCCAGCACCCCTGGTGGAATTCTTGTGAACACTGAAGCTTTCTTT	CASTPGGILVNTEAFF
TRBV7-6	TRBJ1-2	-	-	TGTGCCAGCAGTCAAGGCACAGGATCAACTATGTATGGCTACACCTTC	CASSQGTGSTMYGYTF
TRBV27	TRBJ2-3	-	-	TGTGCCAGCAGTCCTTCCGGGGGCCACCCAGATACGCAGTATTTT	CASSPSGGHPDTQYF
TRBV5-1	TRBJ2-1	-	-	TGCGCCAGCAGCAACCCAACAGGGAGCAATGAGCAGTTCTTC	CASSNPTGSNEQFF